This TCR beta chain stems from a study of cytomegalovirus exposure and HLA in healthy donors. About the study: From donors who were HLA-typed, an early data release held about 85 million unique TCRs.

CDR3 length: 16 residues. V lost 3 bases and J lost 0, with 14 bases in between. Per germline, CDR1 MGHDK and CDR2 SYGVNS. The PCR had 60 Vbeta and 13 Jbeta primers. Sequencing was performed with immunoSEQ multiplex PCR; in TCRdb, only in-frame clones are kept and a portion is missing. The data show under 300,000 clones, roughly 90% seen once. Sequencing input: PBMCs. This chain joins TRBV25-1 and TRBJ1-1; maybe TRBD1 (5 bases). The source of this sequence is a man aged 35 to 55 in good health and CMV-seropositive. CDR3 sequence reads: CASSELDISMNTEAFF. The CDR3 bases are TGTGCCAGCAGTGAGTTGGACATTTCCATGAACACTGAAGCTTTCTTT.